Shown below are 30 T cell receptor beta chains from a single sample sequenced in a study of T cell responses to AZD1222 COVID-19 vaccine. Data came from immunoSEQ multiplex PCR; TCRdb stores just in-frame clones and leaves some out. The sample lists 180,000 or so clones, 90% to 95% occurring once. The sequenced sample was peripheral blood, obtained on day 0 of AZD1222 vaccination. The receptors shown here come from an adult in good health.

CDR3: CASSPQGAANYGYTF. CDR3 DNA: TGTGCCAGTAGTCCACAGGGGGCAGCGAACTATGGCTACACCTTC. J is TRBJ1-2 and V is TRBV19; TRBD1 matches 9 bases. This CDR3 has 15 amino acids. The V gene's germline CDR1 is LNHDA and CDR2 SQIVND (reference sequence). V gave up 5 bases and J gave up 2 bases; unmatched junction bases: 6.

This clone was counted once. The chain is built from TRBV6-5 and TRBJ2-7, with a weak D call TRBD2 (7 bases). CDR1 and CDR2 from the germline V gene are MNHEY and SVGAGI. The length of the CDR3 is 13 residues. The V and J ends lost 6 bases and 2 bases respectively, with 11 bases between them. CDR3: CASRGGAAYEQYF. DNA for the CDR3: TGTGCCAGCAGAGGGGGGGCCGCCTACGAGCAGTACTTC.

V gene TRBV7-6 combines with J gene TRBJ2-7; D may correspond to TRBD1 or TRBD2 (6 bases each). This CDR3 is built from 14 residues. The V gene lost 5 bases and the J gene lost 7 bases, with 18 bases spanning the gap. Germline V gives CDR1 SGHVS, CDR2 FNYEAQ. DNA for the CDR3: TGTGCCAGCAGCGCCCCCGGGGGCAGTGGGGAGCAGTACTTC. Translating gives CASSAPGGSGEQYF.

This clone was seen only once. The V and J genes are TRBV6-5 and TRBJ1-2, with 8 bases aligning to TRBD1. From germline, CDR1 is MNHEY and CDR2 SVGAGI. The CDR3 loop spans 13 amino acids. V dropped 6 bases and J dropped 5; count of bases not matched to a gene: 5. The DNA of the CDR3 is TGTGCCAGCAGGCAGCGGACAGGGTATGGCTACACCTTC. It is translated as CASRQRTGYGYTF.

The chain has TRBV18 and TRBJ2-7; D may be TRBD2 (5 bases). Germline CDR1 and CDR2: KGHSH and LQKENI. The CDR3 has 16 amino acids. Trimming left V 2 bases short and J 6 bases short, with 20 bases between. DNA of the CDR3: TGTGCCAGCTCACCAAGGAGGAGGAATCTACGGGGCGAGCAGTACTTC. Encoded protein: CASSPRRRNLRGEQYF.

This chain links TRBV2 with TRBJ1-1; D remains unclear. The CDR3 runs 11 residues. Per germline, CDR1 SNHLY and CDR2 FYNNEI. Deletions cut 7 bases from V and 6 bases from J, with 9 bases between. The chain's CDR3 is CASNRNSEAFF. In nucleotides, the CDR3 is TGTGCCAGCAATCGGAATTCTGAAGCTTTCTTT.

The V and J genes are TRBV20-1 and TRBJ2-7, with D possibly being TRBD2 (5 bases). Germline CDR1 and CDR2: DFQATT and SNEGSKA (reference sequence). Trimming shortened V by 3 bases and J by 0 bases, and 12 bases separated the two germline ends. The CDR3 length is 14 residues. The CDR3 sequence: CSASLRASSYEQYF. CDR3 DNA: TGCAGTGCTAGTCTGAGGGCAAGCTCCTACGAGCAGTACTTC.

V usage is TRBV6-5 and J usage is TRBJ1-1, with a weak D call TRBD1 (5 bases). Trimming removed 11 bases from V and 6 bases from J, with 13 bases in between. CDR3 size: 11 residues. Germline V gene sequence: CDR1 MNHEY, CDR2 SVGAGI. The CDR3 protein is CAAPRGAEAFF. CDR3 bases: TGTGCCGCCCCGAGGGGCGCTGAAGCTTTCTTT.

The V and J genes are TRBV24-1 and TRBJ1-5; D unresolved. The length of the CDR3 is 14 residues. CDR1 and CDR2 (germline): KGHDR, SFDVKD. V shed 0 bases and J shed 0 bases, with 2 bases lying between them. CDR3 protein: CATSDLSSNQPQHF. CDR3 DNA sequence: TGTGCCACCAGTGATTTGAGTAGCAATCAGCCCCAGCATTTT.

This clone appeared a few times. The chain couples TRBV5-1 to TRBJ2-2; 8 nucleotides line up with TRBD1. From germline, CDR1 is SGHRS and CDR2 YFSETQ. Trimming at V came to 6 bases and at J to 6 bases, leaving 13 bases not matched to a gene. The CDR3 spans 16 residues. The CDR3 DNA reads TGCGCCAGCATGATAGGGCAGGGGGCTCCGGCCGGGGAGCTGTTTTTT. Protein: CASMIGQGAPAGELFF.

CDR3 region: CASRGERTYNEQFF. The CDR3 region has the DNA TGTGCCAGCAGGGGGGAGAGGACCTACAATGAGCAGTTCTTC. The chain joins TRBV7-8 to TRBJ2-1; tentatively, D is TRBD1 or TRBD2 (5 bases each). CDR3 size: 14 residues. V lost 6 bases and J lost 2, with 11 bases in between. Germline V CDR1 and CDR2: SGHVS, FQNEAQ.

The CDR3: CASSRRGGNTEAFF. The CDR3 DNA is TGTGCCAGCAGCCGCAGGGGAGGGAACACTGAAGCTTTCTTT. The V and J genes are TRBV7-8 and TRBJ1-1; a weak D match, TRBD1 (6 bases). The CDR3 is made up of 14 amino acids. The germline CDR1 and CDR2 sequences are SGHVS and FQNEAQ. Trimming cost V 5 bases and J 1 base, with 11 bases left between them.

The chain couples TRBV3-1 (or the pseudogene TRBV3-2) to TRBJ2-5; D is ambiguous. The CDR3 has 14 amino acids. Germline CDR1 and CDR2: LGHDT and YNNKEL (reference sequence). V was shortened by 3 bases and J by 4 bases, with 12 bases between the two germline ends. The CDR3 sequence: CASSQLRVRETQYF. CDR3 nucleotides: TGTGCCAGCAGCCAGTTACGGGTAAGAGAGACCCAGTACTTC.

This clone was seen a handful of times. The chain employs TRBV27 and TRBJ2-7; 7 bases are a match to TRBD1. CDR3 length: 17 residues. Per the germline V gene, CDR1 is MNHEY and CDR2 is SMNVEV (reference sequence). J gave up 3 bases and V 0 bases, and 11 bases lay outside the gene matches. CDR3 in amino acids: CASSLSTARQGRYEQYF. For the CDR3, the DNA is TGTGCCAGCAGTTTATCGACGGCGAGACAGGGTCGCTACGAGCAGTACTTC.

This chain links TRBV19 with TRBJ2-1; 9 nucleotides align to TRBD2. This CDR3 region has 15 residues. Germline CDR1 reads LNHDA; CDR2 reads SQIVND (reference sequence). V trimming: 4 bases; J trimming: 7 bases; junction bases outside the gene matches: 8. The CDR3 loop reads CASSTGTSIWNEQFF. The CDR3 bases are TGTGCCAGTAGTACAGGGACTAGCATTTGGAATGAGCAGTTCTTC.

Remarks on this clone: The same CDR3 is also encoded by other DNA sequences in this sample. The chain links TRBV11-3 to TRBJ1-1; D gene unclear. CDR1 SGHNT and CDR2 YENEEA come from the germline V gene. The CDR3 length is 13 residues. V was trimmed by 1 base and J by 3 bases, leaving 6 bases between them. The CDR3 is CASSLGGDTEAFF. CDR3 bases: TGTGCCAGCAGCTTAGGTGGGGACACTGAAGCTTTCTTT.

The V call is TRBV5-1, the J call TRBJ1-6; D gene uncertain. Trimming shortened V by 0 bases and J by 0 bases, and 4 bases separated the two germline ends. Germline lookup yields CDR1 SGHRS and CDR2 YFSETQ. CDR3 length: 15 amino acids. The CDR3 region has the DNA TGCGCCAGCAGCTTGGAGAGCTCCTATAATTCACCCCTCCACTTT. Amino acid sequence: CASSLESSYNSPLHF.

The chain links TRBV30 to TRBJ2-1; 8 bases align to TRBD2. V lost 2 bases to trimming and J lost 6 bases; unmatched junction nucleotides: 6. Germline V gene lookup returns CDR1 GTSNPN and CDR2 SVGIG (reference sequence). This CDR3 has 14 residues. The chain's CDR3 is CAWSSGSGPNEQFF. The CDR3 DNA follows: TGTGCCTGGAGTAGCGGGAGTGGTCCCAATGAGCAGTTCTTC.

CDR3 sequence: CASSPGQGPTGELFF. The CDR3 bases are TGTGCCAGCAGTCCCGGACAGGGGCCCACCGGGGAGCTGTTTTTT. This rearrangement joins TRBV27 to TRBJ2-2; 9 bases map to TRBD1. The CDR3 loop spans 15 amino acids. The germline CDR1 and CDR2 sequences are MNHEY and SMNVEV (reference sequence). J lost 4 bases, V lost 5 bases, and 5 bases had no gene match.

The chain carries TRBV29-1 and TRBJ2-5; possibly TRBD1 or TRBD2 for D (7 bases each). Trimming cost V 4 bases and J 2 bases, with 20 bases left between them. From germline, CDR1 is SQVTM and CDR2 ANQGSEA. The length of the CDR3 is 16 residues. DNA for the CDR3: TGCAGCGTTGGGCGGGAGACAGGGAGGACACAAGAGACCCAGTACTTC. Translated: CSVGRETGRTQETQYF.

V and J are TRBV6-2 or TRBV6-3 and TRBJ1-4; unclear D gene. Trimming stripped 4 bases from V and 8 bases from J, with 14 bases between. Germline CDR1 and CDR2: MNHEY and SVGEGT. This CDR3 contains 14 residues. CDR3 sequence reads: CASSFVSAQEKLFF. The CDR3 nucleotides are TGTGCCAGCAGTTTCGTCAGCGCGCAAGAAAAACTGTTTTTT.

V usage is TRBV19 and J usage is TRBJ1-2; no definite D call. The length of the CDR3 is 14 residues. The V gene's germline CDR1 is LNHDA and CDR2 SQIVND (reference sequence). The ends were cut back, 3 bases at V and 4 bases at J, with 12 bases in the middle. CDR3: CASSIEEDRYGYTF. In DNA, the CDR3 is TGTGCCAGTAGTATTGAAGAGGATCGCTATGGCTACACCTTC.

This clone was detected only once. The genes are TRBV7-6 and TRBJ2-1, with 10 nucleotides matching TRBD2. This CDR3 spans 16 amino acids. Germline trimming cut 1 base from V and 6 bases from J; bases unmatched to any gene: 6. CDR1 SGHVS and CDR2 FNYEAQ come from the germline V gene. CDR3 sequence: CASSLGVAGGLNEQFF. CDR3 bases: TGTGCCAGCAGCTTAGGGGTAGCGGGAGGCCTCAATGAGCAGTTCTTC.

This CDR3 reads CASSIPRYEVAMNTEAFF. CDR3 bases: TGTGCCAGCAGTATTCCTAGGTACGAGGTGGCCATGAACACTGAAGCTTTCTTT. This sequence joins TRBV25-1 and TRBJ1-1; D gene unclear. Per the germline V gene, CDR1 is MGHDK and CDR2 is SYGVNS. The V end was cut by 5 bases, the J end by 0 bases, with 22 bases between. The CDR3 is 18 residues long. Filled out from reference TRBV25-1 and TRBJ1-1, the complete variable domain reads EADIYQTPRYLVIGTGKKITLECSQTMGHDKMYWYQQDPGMELHLIHYSYGVNSTEKGDLSSESTVSRIRTEHFPLTLESARPSHTSQYLCASSIPRYEVAMNTEAFFGQGTRLTVV.

In the case of this clone: One end of the junction varies from germline; a read error may be responsible. The chain has TRBV5-8 and TRBJ1-4; 8 nucleotides align to TRBD1. The germline V gene has CDR1 SGHTS and CDR2 YDEGEE. This CDR3 has 10 amino acids. The DNA for the CDR3 is TGTGCCAGCAGCTTGAAGGACAGGGCCTTT. It is translated as CASSLKDRAF.

The rearrangement links TRBV5-6 to TRBJ1-1; possibly TRBD1 for D (6 bases). CDR1 SGHDT and CDR2 YYEEEE come from the germline V gene. The CDR3 loop spans 15 amino acids. V dropped 3 bases and J dropped 7 bases, with 19 bases sitting between them. This CDR3 is CASSSRTEEGNEAFF. The CDR3 DNA reads as TGTGCCAGCAGCTCCCGGACAGAAGAGGGGAATGAAGCTTTCTTT.

The genes are TRBV4-2 and TRBJ1-2; 9 nucleotides align to TRBD1. CDR1 and CDR2 from the germline V gene are LGHNA and YNFKEQ. The CDR3 is 16 residues long. With V trimmed by 1 base and J by 3 bases, 6 bases remained unmatched. The CDR3 loop reads CASSQAGTGTHYGYTF. The CDR3 nucleotides are TGTGCCAGCAGCCAAGCGGGGACAGGGACCCACTATGGCTACACCTTC.

CDR3 sequence (DNA): TGCGCCAGCAGCCAAGATTTTGGGGCCTCTGGAAACACCATATATTTT. It codes for CASSQDFGASGNTIYF. This sequence joins TRBV4-1 and TRBJ1-3, with a possible D match to TRBD1 (5 bases). V was shortened by 0 bases and J by 0 bases, with 9 bases between the two germline ends. This CDR3 has 16 amino acids. Germline V gene data show CDR1 as MGHRA and CDR2 as YSYEKL.

The chain uses TRBV5-4 and TRBJ1-2; a possible D gene is TRBD1 (6 bases). The CDR3 runs 15 residues. Germline CDR1 and CDR2: SGHNT and YYREEE (reference sequence). Trimming pared 0 bases from V and 5 bases from J, leaving 14 bases between. The chain's CDR3 is CASSLVSGGGYGYTF. The CDR3 coding sequence is TGTGCCAGCAGCTTGGTTTCCGGGGGCGGGTATGGCTACACCTTC. Based on the CDR3 plus reference TRBV5-4 and TRBJ1-2, the full variable domain is ETGVTQSPTHLIKTRGQQVTLRCSSQSGHNTVSWYQQALGQGPQFIFQYYREEENGRGNFPPRFSGLQFPNYSSELNVNALELDDSALYLCASSLVSGGGYGYTFGSGTRLTVV.

The chain is built from TRBV29-1 and TRBJ1-2; D call uncertain. The V and J ends lost 3 bases and 6 bases respectively, with 5 bases between them. Germline V gives CDR1 SQVTM, CDR2 ANQGSEA. This CDR3 spans 10 amino acids. CDR3 nucleotide sequence: TGCAGCGTTGACGGGGATGGCTACACCTTC. This gives the protein CSVDGDGYTF. The full variable domain, its missing parts supplied by reference TRBV29-1 and TRBJ1-2, is SAVISQKPSRDICQRGTSLTIQCQVDSQVTMMFWYRQQPGQSLTLIATANQGSEATYESGFVIDKFPISRPNLTFSTLTVSNMSPEDSSIYLCSVDGDGYTFGSGTRLTVV.